These 8 T cell receptor beta chains share one sample of origin, sequenced in a study of T cell responses to AZD1222 COVID-19 vaccine. The method was immunoSEQ multiplex PCR; TCRdb's version includes in-frame clones alone and lacks a portion of them. Here the sample spans some 150,000 clones, roughly 92% being singletons. The starting material was peripheral blood, obtained on day 0 of AZD1222 vaccination. The receptors come from an adult in good health.

The chain carries TRBV16 and TRBJ1-4; weak D call: TRBD1 (5 bases). Trimming took off 2 bases at V and 8 bases at J, with 9 bases between the two ends. The CDR3 covers 13 residues. Germline lookup yields CDR1 KGHSY and CDR2 FQNENV. CDR3 sequence (DNA): TGTGCCAGCAGCCAAAATTGGGACGAAAAACTGTTTTTT. Translation: CASSQNWDEKLFF.

V and J are TRBV2 and TRBJ2-5; 11 nucleotides agree with TRBD1. Trimming took 0 bases from V and 7 from J; bases not matched to a gene: 4. The CDR3 is 15 residues long. Per germline, CDR1 SNHLY and CDR2 FYNNEI. The CDR3 region is CASSEASGTGGTQYF. The CDR3 coding sequence is TGTGCCAGCAGTGAAGCTTCCGGGACAGGGGGGACCCAGTACTTC.

V gene TRBV7-9 combines with J gene TRBJ2-3, with D uncertain. Germline V lookup: CDR1 SEHNR, CDR2 FQNEAQ (reference sequence). This CDR3 spans 17 amino acids. The V and J ends lost 1 base and 4 bases respectively, with 18 bases between them. Written as DNA, the CDR3 is TGTGCCAGCAGCTTAGAGATCAGAGCATTGTCTTCAGATACGCAGTATTTT. It codes for CASSLEIRALSSDTQYF.

The CDR3 coding sequence is TGTGCCAGCTCATCGGAGACAGGTAGCAATCAGCCCCAGCATTTT. Translation gives CASSSETGSNQPQHF. The rearrangement uses TRBV18 and TRBJ1-5, with D possibly TRBD1 on 6 matching bases. The CDR3 runs 15 residues. Trimming shortened V by 5 bases and J by 0 bases, and 11 bases separated the two germline ends. Germline loops: CDR1 KGHSH, CDR2 LQKENI.

V usage is TRBV3-1 (or the pseudogene TRBV3-2) and J usage is TRBJ1-6; D possibly corresponds to TRBD1 (5 bases). The V end lost 0 bases, the J end lost 7 bases, and 16 bases lay between the germline ends. This CDR3 has 17 residues. Per germline, CDR1 LGHDT and CDR2 YNNKEL (reference sequence). CDR3 residues: CASSQEKPGTGNSPLHF. The CDR3 DNA follows: TGTGCCAGCAGCCAAGAAAAACCCGGGACGGGGAATTCACCCCTCCACTTT.

For the CDR3, the DNA is TGTGCCAGCAGGTCGGGACAGGGGGTTGGCTACACCTTC. Translating gives CASRSGQGVGYTF. The chain has TRBV2 and TRBJ1-2; 11 positions agree with TRBD1. Germline V gives CDR1 SNHLY, CDR2 FYNNEI. With V trimmed by 6 bases and J by 7 bases, 4 bases remained unmatched. The CDR3 sequence is 13 residues long. Supplemented by reference TRBV2 and TRBJ1-2, the full variable domain reads EPEVTQTPSHQVTQMGQEVILRCVPISNHLYFYWYRQILGQKVEFLVSFYNNEISEKSEIFDDQFSVERPDGSNFTLKIRSTKLEDSAMYFCASRSGQGVGYTFGSGTRLTVV.

The chain couples TRBV30 to TRBJ1-1; 10 bases are a match to TRBD1. Losses at the gene ends were 1 base for V and 4 bases for J; bases not matched to a gene: 9. Germline loops: CDR1 GTSNPN, CDR2 SVGIG (reference sequence). There are 16 residues in the CDR3. The CDR3 spells CAWSERQGAVGTEAFF. The CDR3 region has the DNA TGTGCCTGGAGTGAGAGACAGGGGGCGGTAGGCACTGAAGCTTTCTTT. The full variable domain, completed using reference TRBV30 and TRBJ1-1, is SQTIHQWPATLVQPVGSPLSLECTVEGTSNPNLYWYRQAAGRGLQLLFYSVGIGQISSEVPQNLSASRPQDRQFILSSKKLLLSDSGFYLCAWSERQGAVGTEAFFGQGTRLTVV.

The chain carries TRBV5-4 and TRBJ2-5, with 10 bases aligning to TRBD1. From germline, CDR1 is SGHNT and CDR2 YYREEE (reference sequence). V dropped 3 bases and J dropped 2; count of bases not matched to a gene: 10. CDR3 length: 17 residues. CDR3 sequence reads: CASSYQQGTGEQETQYF. CDR3 sequence (DNA): TGTGCCAGCAGCTACCAACAGGGGACAGGGGAACAAGAGACCCAGTACTTC. Together with reference TRBV5-4 and TRBJ2-5, the CDR3 gives the full variable domain: ETGVTQSPTHLIKTRGQQVTLRCSSQSGHNTVSWYQQALGQGPQFIFQYYREEENGRGNFPPRFSGLQFPNYSSELNVNALELDDSALYLCASSYQQGTGEQETQYFGPGTRLLVL.